A selection of T cell receptor beta chains follows, all from one sample in a study of cytomegalovirus exposure and HLA in healthy donors. Method: immunoSEQ multiplex PCR; TCRdb's copy keeps in-frame clones and lacks some. The repertoire holds around 150,000 clones, with roughly four fifths as singletons. What was sequenced was PBMCs. Source of these receptors: a woman aged 50 to 60 in good health and CMV-seropositive. Each CDR3 is given with its conserved first and last residue. The D gene is left open where the match is weak. Size is omitted from some rows. Given values are once, few, many or a class for expanded clones.

size	D	V	J	CDR3	DNA
once	NA	TRBV27	TRBJ2-3	CASSLSAGSSLDTQYF	TGTGCCAGCAGTTTATCCGCTGGATCTAGCTTAGATACGCAGTATTTT
NA	TRBD2	TRBV29-1	TRBJ2-3	CSAQRGESTDTQYF	TGCAGCGCCCAGCGGGGTGAGAGCACAGATACGCAGTATTTT
NA	NA	TRBV7-9	TRBJ1-2	CSSSLVAAGYTF	TGTTCCAGCAGCTTAGTTGCGGCAGGCTACACCTTC
NA	TRBD1	TRBV6-6	TRBJ1-2	CASSHTGDYGYTF	TGTGCCAGCAGTCATACAGGGGACTATGGCTACACCTTC
NA	TRBD1	TRBV30	TRBJ2-7	CAWSVRTGGGYEQYF	TGTGCCTGGAGTGTACGGACAGGGGGGGGCTACGAGCAGTACTTC
NA	TRBD2	TRBV7-3	TRBJ2-2	CASSFLAGAGELFF	TGTGCCAGCAGCTTCCTAGCGGGAGCCGGGGAGCTGTTTTTT
few	NA	TRBV15	TRBJ2-1	CATSRGPPSPFNEQFF	TGTGCCACCAGCAGAGGCCCTCCTAGCCCTTTCAATGAGCAGTTCTTC
NA	TRBD2	TRBV11-2	TRBJ2-3	CASSAGTTGRTQYF	TGTGCCAGCAGCGCGGGGACTACGGGGCGTACGCAGTATTTT
few	NA	TRBV7-2	TRBJ1-1	CASSINRDTFNTEAFF	TGTGCCAGCAGTATCAATCGGGACACCTTTAACACTGAAGCTTTCTTT
NA	TRBD1	TRBV19	TRBJ2-2	CASSMKLGTANTGELFF	TGTGCCAGTAGTATGAAGTTGGGGACAGCGAACACCGGGGAGCTGTTTTTT
NA	NA	TRBV19	TRBJ2-5	CASSIGPDGRENQETQYF	TGTGCCAGTAGTATCGGCCCCGACGGCAGGGAAAACCAAGAGACCCAGTACTTC
NA	NA	TRBV7-7	TRBJ2-3	CASSFGAEGDTQYF	TGTGCTAGCAGCTTTGGGGCCGAAGGAGATACGCAGTATTTT
NA	TRBD1	TRBV6-1	TRBJ1-2	CASIELGTGEGYTF	TGTGCCAGCATTGAATTGGGGACAGGGGAAGGCTACACCTTC
NA	NA	TRBV7-9	TRBJ1-3	CASRNSYSGNTIYF	TGTGCCAGCAGAAACAGTTACTCTGGAAACACCATATATTTT
NA	TRBD1	TRBV27	TRBJ2-7	CASSFLVGTGPYEQYF	TGTGCCAGCAGTTTCTTGGTTGGGACAGGGCCCTACGAGCAGTACTTC
once	NA	TRBV4-3	TRBJ1-2	CASSRARGSSYGYTF	TGCGCCAGCAGCCGCGCCAGGGGTTCTTCCTATGGCTACACCTTC
NA	TRBD1	TRBV6-1	TRBJ2-7	CASSPGTADLRQYF	TGTGCCAGCAGTCCCGGGACAGCGGACCTAAGGCAGTACTTC
NA	TRBD1	TRBV25-1	TRBJ2-1	CASVRQGSYNEQFF	TGTGCCAGCGTCAGACAGGGGTCCTACAATGAGCAGTTCTTC
NA	NA	TRBV5-1	TRBJ2-2	CASSFAGDGTGELFF	TGCGCCAGCAGCTTCGCCGGGGATGGCACCGGGGAGCTGTTTTTT
once	NA	TRBV4-3	TRBJ1-4	CASSQERTQEKLFF	TGCGCCAGCAGCCAAGAAAGAACCCAGGAAAAACTGTTTTTT
NA	NA	TRBV2	TRBJ1-2	CASIPYPGAYGYTF	TGTGCTAGCATTCCCTACCCAGGGGCCTATGGCTACACCTTC
NA	NA	TRBV27	TRBJ1-4	CASSFGTGLEKLFF	TGTGCCAGCAGTTTTGGTACAGGGCTCGAAAAACTGTTTTTT
NA	NA	TRBV5-1	TRBJ1-1	CASSPWTANTEAFF	TGCGCCAGCAGCCCTTGGACAGCGAACACTGAAGCTTTCTTT
NA	TRBD1	TRBV7-6	TRBJ2-3	CASSEGGRPDTQYF	TGTGCCAGCAGCGAAGGGGGCCGCCCAGATACGCAGTATTTT
NA	TRBD1	TRBV5-4	TRBJ1-6	CASSLSRGTGNSPLHF	TGTGCCAGCAGCTTGTCCAGAGGGACAGGGAATTCACCCCTCCACTTT
NA	TRBD1	TRBV7-2	TRBJ1-2	CASSFGTGPNYGYTF	TGTGCCAGCAGCTTCGGGACAGGGCCAAACTATGGCTACACCTTC
NA	NA	TRBV6-5	TRBJ1-1	CASNPQGNTEAFF	TGTGCCAGCAACCCGCAGGGTAACACTGAAGCTTTCTTT
NA	TRBD1	TRBV30	TRBJ1-4	CAWRSRGNEKLFF	TGTGCCTGGAGAAGCAGGGGGAATGAAAAACTGTTTTTT
NA	NA	TRBV2	TRBJ2-1	CASNLQRVDNEQFF	TGTGCCAGCAACCTACAACGGGTCGACAATGAGCAGTTCTTC
NA	TRBD1	TRBV28	TRBJ2-5	CASSSGQGVVETQYF	TGTGCCAGCAGCTCGGGACAGGGGGTGGTAGAGACCCAGTACTTC
NA	NA	TRBV5-1	TRBJ2-6	CASSLGASSGANVLTF	TGCGCCAGCAGCTTGGGAGCGAGCTCTGGGGCCAACGTCCTGACTTTC
NA	TRBD1	TRBV2	TRBJ1-2	CASSPGQGAVGYGYTF	TGTGCCAGCAGTCCCGGACAGGGGGCGGTTGGCTATGGCTACACCTTC
NA	NA	TRBV7-9	TRBJ1-2	CASSLTYRSPGQHYGYTF	TGTGCCAGCAGCTTAACTTATAGGAGTCCCGGACAGCACTATGGCTACACCTTC
NA	NA	TRBV19	TRBJ2-3	CASTQGTDTQYF	TGTGCCAGTACCCAGGGCACAGATACGCAGTATTTT
NA	TRBD2	TRBV4-1	TRBJ2-4	CASSPNGGSLAKNSQYF	TGCGCCAGCAGCCCCAACGGGGGGAGTTTGGCCAAAAACAGTCAGTACTTC
NA	TRBD1	TRBV19	TRBJ1-3	CASREQGARGNTIYF	TGTGCTTCGAGGGAACAGGGGGCGCGTGGAAACACCATATATTTT
NA	NA	TRBV5-1	TRBJ2-1	CASSLDGNSYNEQFF	TGCGCCAGCAGCTTGGACGGGAACTCCTACAATGAGCAGTTCTTC
NA	NA	TRBV5-1	TRBJ2-5	CASSSTDARTQYF	TGCGCCAGCAGCTCGACTGATGCGAGAACCCAGTACTTC
few	TRBD1	TRBV10-3	TRBJ2-3	CATLDGTGGAPDTQYF	TGTGCCACCCTAGACGGGACAGGGGGCGCGCCAGATACGCAGTATTTT
NA	TRBD1	TRBV6-1	TRBJ2-1	CASKVDREVNEQFF	TGTGCCAGCAAGGTGGACAGGGAGGTCAATGAGCAGTTCTTC
NA	NA	TRBV4-3	TRBJ1-4	CASSQGAPTNEKLFF	TGCGCCAGCAGCCAAGGAGCCCCAACTAATGAAAAACTGTTTTTT
once	TRBD2	TRBV9	TRBJ2-1	CASSLRLANEEQFF	TGTGCCAGCAGCCTTCGACTAGCGAACGAGGAGCAGTTCTTC
NA	NA	TRBV19	TRBJ1-5	CASTLNLAPGQPQHF	TGTGCCAGTACTCTAAACCTGGCGCCGGGTCAGCCCCAGCATTTT
few	NA	TRBV10-3	TRBJ1-2	CAISPGTSYGYTF	TGTGCCATCAGCCCCGGGACAAGCTATGGCTACACCTTC
NA	TRBD1	TRBV11-2	TRBJ2-1	CASSLAGGEQFF	TGTGCCAGCAGCTTGGCAGGGGGTGAGCAGTTCTTC
NA	TRBD2	TRBV5-4	TRBJ2-1	CASSLAGASGYNEQFF	TGTGCCAGCAGCTTGGCCGGGGCTAGCGGGTACAATGAGCAGTTCTTC
NA	TRBD1	TRBV18	TRBJ2-2	CASSPYTGDVAGELFF	TGTGCCAGCTCGCCCTACACAGGGGACGTAGCCGGGGAGCTGTTTTTT
NA	NA	TRBV18	TRBJ1-3	CASSQGSGNTIYF	TGTGCCAGCTCTCAGGGCTCTGGAAACACCATATATTTT
NA	TRBD1	TRBV7-3	TRBJ2-3	CASSLSGQVTDTQYF	TGTGCCAGCAGCCTATCGGGACAGGTCACAGATACGCAGTATTTT
NA	TRBD1	TRBV6-1	TRBJ2-1	CASSERRQGMREQFF	TGTGCCAGCAGTGAAAGGAGACAGGGGATGAGGGAGCAGTTCTTC
NA	TRBD1	TRBV5-1	TRBJ1-4	CASSLAQGLSVEGKLFF	TGCGCCAGCAGCTTGGCACAGGGGTTATCGGTTGAGGGAAAACTGTTTTTT
NA	NA	TRBV29-1	TRBJ2-6	CSAGGGDTSLGGANVLTF	TGCAGCGCCGGCGGTGGGGACACCAGTTTGGGAGGGGCCAACGTCCTGACTTTC
NA	TRBD2	TRBV6-5	TRBJ2-5	CASSRRGIQETQYF	TGTGCCAGCAGCAGGCGGGGGATTCAAGAGACCCAGTACTTC
few	NA	TRBV27	TRBJ1-6	CASSTLQSSSYNSPLHF	TGTGCCAGCAGTACCCTACAGAGTAGCTCCTATAATTCACCCCTCCACTTT